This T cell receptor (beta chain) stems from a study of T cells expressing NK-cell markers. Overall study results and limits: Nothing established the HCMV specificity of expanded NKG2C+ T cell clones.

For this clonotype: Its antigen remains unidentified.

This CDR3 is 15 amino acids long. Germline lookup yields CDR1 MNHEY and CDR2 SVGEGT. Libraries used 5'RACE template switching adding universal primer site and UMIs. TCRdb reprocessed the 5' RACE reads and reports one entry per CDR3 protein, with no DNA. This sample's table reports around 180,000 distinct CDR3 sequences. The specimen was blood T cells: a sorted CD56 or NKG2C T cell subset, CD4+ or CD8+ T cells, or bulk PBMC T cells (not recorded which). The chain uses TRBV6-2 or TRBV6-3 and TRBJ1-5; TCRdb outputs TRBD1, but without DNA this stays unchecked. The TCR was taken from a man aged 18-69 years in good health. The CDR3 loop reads CASSSGGDGNQPQHF.